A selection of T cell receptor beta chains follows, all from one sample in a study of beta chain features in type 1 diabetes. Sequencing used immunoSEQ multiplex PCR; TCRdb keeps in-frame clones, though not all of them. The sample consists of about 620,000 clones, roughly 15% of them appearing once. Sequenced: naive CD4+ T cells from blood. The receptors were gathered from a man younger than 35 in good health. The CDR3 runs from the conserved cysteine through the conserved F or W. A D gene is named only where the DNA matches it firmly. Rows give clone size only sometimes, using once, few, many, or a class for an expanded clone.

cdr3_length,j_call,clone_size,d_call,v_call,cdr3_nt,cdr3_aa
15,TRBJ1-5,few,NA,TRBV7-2,TGTGCCAGCAGCTTAGATTGGGGTGGCAATCAGCCCCAGCATTTT,CASSLDWGGNQPQHF
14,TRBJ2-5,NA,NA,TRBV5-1,TGCGCCAGCAGCTTGGGAGGGGTGGAGGAGACCCAGTACTTC,CASSLGGVEETQYF
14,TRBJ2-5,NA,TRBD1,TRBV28,TGTGCCAGCAATGCCGGGACAGCGGTTAGGACCCAGTACTTC,CASNAGTAVRTQYF
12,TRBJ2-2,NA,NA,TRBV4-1,TGCGCCAGCAGCCAAATTAGCGGGGAGCTGTTTTTT,CASSQISGELFF
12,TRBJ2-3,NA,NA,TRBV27,TGTGCCAGCAGTCCCCCTACGGGTACGCAGTATTTT,CASSPPTGTQYF
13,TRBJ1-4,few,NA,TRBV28,TGTGCCAGCGAGCGTGGGGATCGGGAAAAACTGTTTTTT,CASERGDREKLFF
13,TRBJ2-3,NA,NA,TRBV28,TGTGCCAGCAGCCTATTAAACACAGATACGCAGTATTTT,CASSLLNTDTQYF
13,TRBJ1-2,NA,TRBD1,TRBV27,TGTGCCAGCAGTTCCCCAGGGGGCTATGGCTACACCTTC,CASSSPGGYGYTF
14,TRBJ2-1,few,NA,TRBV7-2,TGTGCCAGCAGCCCTAGGCGAGTTATCAATGAGCAGTTCTTC,CASSPRRVINEQFF
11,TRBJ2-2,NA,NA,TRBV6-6,TGTGCCATTCTCAACACCGGGGAGCTGTTTTTT,CAILNTGELFF
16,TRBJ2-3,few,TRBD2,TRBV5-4,TGTGCCAGCAGCCCCTCAAGCGGGGGGCTCACAGATACGCAGTATTTT,CASSPSSGGLTDTQYF
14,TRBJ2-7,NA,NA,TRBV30,TGTGCCTGGAAGGGCAGGGGATTAGAATACGAGCAGTACTTC,CAWKGRGLEYEQYF
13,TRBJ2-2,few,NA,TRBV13,TGTGCCAGCAGCACCCCCAACACCGGGGAGCTGTTTTTT,CASSTPNTGELFF
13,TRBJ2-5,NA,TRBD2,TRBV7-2,TGTGCCAGCAGCTTAGGAGGACTAGCGGGAGTCGACTTC,CASSLGGLAGVDF
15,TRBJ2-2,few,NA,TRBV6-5,TGTGCCAGCAGTTACTGGTCTACAAGGACCGGGGAGCTGTTTTTT,CASSYWSTRTGELFF
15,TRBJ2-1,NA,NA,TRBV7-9,TGTGCCAGCACCCCCACTGGGGGGAACTACAATGAGCAGTTCTTC,CASTPTGGNYNEQFF
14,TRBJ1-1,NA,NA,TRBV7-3,TGTGCCAGCAGCCCTCACGGGGGTTCCACTGAAGCTTTCTTT,CASSPHGGSTEAFF
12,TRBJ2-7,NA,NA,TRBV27,TGTGCCAGCAGTCCTCGGGTCATCGAGCAGTACTTC,CASSPRVIEQYF
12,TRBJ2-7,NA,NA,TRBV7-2,TGTGCCAGCAGCTTCGCCTCCTACGAGCAGTACTTC,CASSFASYEQYF
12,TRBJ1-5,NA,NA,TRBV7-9,TGTGCCAGCAACTTAGACGGTCAGCCCCAGCATTTT,CASNLDGQPQHF
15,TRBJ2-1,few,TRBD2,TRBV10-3,TGTGCCACCAAGGTGGCTAGCGGGTTACACAATGAGCAGTTCTTC,CATKVASGLHNEQFF
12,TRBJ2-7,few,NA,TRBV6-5,TGTGCCAGCAGTTCGTGGTCCTACGAGCAGTACTTC,CASSSWSYEQYF
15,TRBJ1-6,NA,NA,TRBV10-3,TGTGCCATCAGTGAGATCGGGCAGACTAATTCACCCCTCCACTTT,CAISEIGQTNSPLHF
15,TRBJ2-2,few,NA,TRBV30,TGTGCCTGGAAGGACAGCCCCAGGAACACCGGGGAGCTGTTTTTT,CAWKDSPRNTGELFF
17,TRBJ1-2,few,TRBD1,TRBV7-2,TGTGCCAGCAGCTTAGTACAGGGGATTTCCGGAAACTATGGCTACACCTTC,CASSLVQGISGNYGYTF
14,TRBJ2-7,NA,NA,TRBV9,TGTGCCAGCAGCCCCCAACTGCCAGCCTACGAGCAGTACTTC,CASSPQLPAYEQYF
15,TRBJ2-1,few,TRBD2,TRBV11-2,TGTGCCAGCAGCCCGGGACTAGCGGGAGGTTATGAGCAGTTCTTC,CASSPGLAGGYEQFF
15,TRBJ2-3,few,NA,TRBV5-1,TGCGCCAGCAGCTCCCGGGGACTTCGCACAGATACGCAGTATTTT,CASSSRGLRTDTQYF
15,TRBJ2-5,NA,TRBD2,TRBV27,TGTGCCAGCACCCCCTATGCCGCGGGAGGAGAGACCCAGTACTTC,CASTPYAAGGETQYF
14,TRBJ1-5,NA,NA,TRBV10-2,TGCGCCAGCAGTGAGGGGGAGATCAATCAGCCCCAGCATTTT,CASSEGEINQPQHF
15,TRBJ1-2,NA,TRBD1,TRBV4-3,TGCGCCAGCAGCCAGATACAGGGGGGTTACTATGGCTACACCTTC,CASSQIQGGYYGYTF
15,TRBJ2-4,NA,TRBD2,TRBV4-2,TGTGCCAGCAGCCAAGTAGCGGGAAGCGAAAACATTCAGTACTTC,CASSQVAGSENIQYF
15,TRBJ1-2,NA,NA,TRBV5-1,TGCGCCAGCAGCTCGGACCGGGACGGCCCTAGCGGCTACACCTTC,CASSSDRDGPSGYTF
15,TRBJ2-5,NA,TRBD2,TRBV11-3,TGTGCCAGCAGCTTCGGACTAGCTGATAAAGAGACCCAGTACTTC,CASSFGLADKETQYF
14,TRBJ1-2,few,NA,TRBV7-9,TGTGCCAGCAGCTTACTTGGGCCGACCTATGGCTACACCTTC,CASSLLGPTYGYTF
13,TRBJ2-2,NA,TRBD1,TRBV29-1,TGCAGCGCCGGAACAGGGGACACCGGGGAGCTGTTTTTT,CSAGTGDTGELFF
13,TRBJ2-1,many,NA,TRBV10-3,TGTGCCATCAGTGAGTTCGGGGGCTATGAGCAGTTCTTC,CAISEFGGYEQFF
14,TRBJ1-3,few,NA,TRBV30,TGTGCCTGGAGTGTCGGGGGGCCTGGAAACACCATATATTTT,CAWSVGGPGNTIYF
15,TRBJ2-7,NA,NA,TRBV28,TGTGCCAGCAGTTCTCCGGGGGTAGACTCCTACGAGCAGTACTTC,CASSSPGVDSYEQYF
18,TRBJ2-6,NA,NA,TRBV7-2,TGTGCCAGCAGCTTAGTGCCGGGACCCGACTCTGGGGCCAACGTCCTGACTTTC,CASSLVPGPDSGANVLTF
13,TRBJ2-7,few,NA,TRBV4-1,TGCGCCAGCAGCCGTGCAGGGGCCTACGAGCAGTACTTC,CASSRAGAYEQYF
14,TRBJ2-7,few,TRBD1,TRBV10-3,TGTGCCATCAGTGAGGGGACAGGGAAAACCGAGCAGTACTTC,CAISEGTGKTEQYF
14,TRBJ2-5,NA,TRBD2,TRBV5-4,TGTGCCCATTCGGCGGGAGGGATTCTGGAGACCCAGTACTTC,CAHSAGGILETQYF
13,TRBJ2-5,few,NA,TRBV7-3,TGTGCCAGCAGCTTTTCCCAGAAAGAGACCCAGTACTTC,CASSFSQKETQYF
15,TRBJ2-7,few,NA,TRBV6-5,TGTGCCAGCAGTTACCTGCAGGGGTCGAACTACGAGCAGTACTTC,CASSYLQGSNYEQYF
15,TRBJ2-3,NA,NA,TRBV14,TGTGCCAGCAGCCTCGGGACAATCTACACAGATACGCAGTATTTT,CASSLGTIYTDTQYF
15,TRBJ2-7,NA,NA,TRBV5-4,TGTGCCAGCAGCCAACGCCAGTCAGGCAGCTACGAGCAGTACTTC,CASSQRQSGSYEQYF
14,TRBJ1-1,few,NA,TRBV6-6,TGTGCCAGCACTCCCGGGACAAAGAACACTGAAGCTTTCTTT,CASTPGTKNTEAFF
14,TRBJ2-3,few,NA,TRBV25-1,TGTGCCAGCAAGGGGAGGGGGAGGACAGATACGCAGTATTTT,CASKGRGRTDTQYF
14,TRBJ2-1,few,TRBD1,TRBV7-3,TGTGCCAGCAGCGCCCGGGACAGGGGGATTGAGCAGTTCTTC,CASSARDRGIEQFF
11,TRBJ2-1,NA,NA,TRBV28,TGTGCCAGCAGTTTTTATCATGAGCAGTTCTTC,CASSFYHEQFF
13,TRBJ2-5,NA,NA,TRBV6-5,TGTGCCAGCAGTAAAAGAAGCGGAGAGACCCAGTACTTC,CASSKRSGETQYF
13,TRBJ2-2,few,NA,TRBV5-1,TGCGCCAGCAATCCCAGGAACACCGGGGAGCTGTTTTTT,CASNPRNTGELFF
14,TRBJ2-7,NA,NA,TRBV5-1,TGCGCCAGCAGCTTGGTACAGGGTCTGGGCGAGCAGTACTTC,CASSLVQGLGEQYF
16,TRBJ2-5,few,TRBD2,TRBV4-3,TGCGCCAGCAGCCAAGGCAGCGGGGGGACCCAAGAGACCCAGTACTTC,CASSQGSGGTQETQYF
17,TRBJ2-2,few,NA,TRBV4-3,TGCGCCAGCAGCCAAGATGGGGCCAGGTCGGCCACCGGGGAGCTGTTTTTT,CASSQDGARSATGELFF
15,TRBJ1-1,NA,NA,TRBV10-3,TGTGCCACCGTAGGCGGACAGCGGGGCTTCACTGAAGCTTTCTTT,CATVGGQRGFTEAFF
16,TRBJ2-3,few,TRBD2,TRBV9,TGTGCCAGCAGCGTAGATAGCGGGAGGACCACAGATACGCAGTATTTT,CASSVDSGRTTDTQYF
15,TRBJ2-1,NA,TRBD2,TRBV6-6,TGTGCCAGCAGGGGGAGGGAGTCGGGGAATCATGAGCAGTTCTTC,CASRGRESGNHEQFF
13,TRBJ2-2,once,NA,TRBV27,TGTGCCAGCACCGGGGTTGACACCGGGGAGCTGTTTTTT,CASTGVDTGELFF